The present T cell receptor (beta chain) was sequenced within a study of chronic HIV infection and antiretroviral therapy. CDR3 length: 17 residues. Germline CDR1 is MDHEN and CDR2 is SYDVKM. Trimming at V came to 0 bases and at J to 1 base, leaving 3 bases not matched to a gene. TCRdb fed the 5' RACE reads into MiXCR, producing one record per CDR3 protein. The sample consists of 45,000 to 60,000 distinct CDR3 sequences, about a fifth of them appearing once. This TCR was sampled from an adult who had HIV and had not received antiretroviral therapy, or was an uninfected healthy control (not recorded which). Sequences were obtained from peripheral blood. The chain has TRBV28 and TRBJ1-5; 10 nucleotides match TRBD1. The CDR3 protein is CASSLWGTGVSNQPQHF. The CDR3 DNA reads TGTGCCAGCAGTTTATGGGGGACAGGGGTGAGCAATCAGCCCCAGCATTTT.